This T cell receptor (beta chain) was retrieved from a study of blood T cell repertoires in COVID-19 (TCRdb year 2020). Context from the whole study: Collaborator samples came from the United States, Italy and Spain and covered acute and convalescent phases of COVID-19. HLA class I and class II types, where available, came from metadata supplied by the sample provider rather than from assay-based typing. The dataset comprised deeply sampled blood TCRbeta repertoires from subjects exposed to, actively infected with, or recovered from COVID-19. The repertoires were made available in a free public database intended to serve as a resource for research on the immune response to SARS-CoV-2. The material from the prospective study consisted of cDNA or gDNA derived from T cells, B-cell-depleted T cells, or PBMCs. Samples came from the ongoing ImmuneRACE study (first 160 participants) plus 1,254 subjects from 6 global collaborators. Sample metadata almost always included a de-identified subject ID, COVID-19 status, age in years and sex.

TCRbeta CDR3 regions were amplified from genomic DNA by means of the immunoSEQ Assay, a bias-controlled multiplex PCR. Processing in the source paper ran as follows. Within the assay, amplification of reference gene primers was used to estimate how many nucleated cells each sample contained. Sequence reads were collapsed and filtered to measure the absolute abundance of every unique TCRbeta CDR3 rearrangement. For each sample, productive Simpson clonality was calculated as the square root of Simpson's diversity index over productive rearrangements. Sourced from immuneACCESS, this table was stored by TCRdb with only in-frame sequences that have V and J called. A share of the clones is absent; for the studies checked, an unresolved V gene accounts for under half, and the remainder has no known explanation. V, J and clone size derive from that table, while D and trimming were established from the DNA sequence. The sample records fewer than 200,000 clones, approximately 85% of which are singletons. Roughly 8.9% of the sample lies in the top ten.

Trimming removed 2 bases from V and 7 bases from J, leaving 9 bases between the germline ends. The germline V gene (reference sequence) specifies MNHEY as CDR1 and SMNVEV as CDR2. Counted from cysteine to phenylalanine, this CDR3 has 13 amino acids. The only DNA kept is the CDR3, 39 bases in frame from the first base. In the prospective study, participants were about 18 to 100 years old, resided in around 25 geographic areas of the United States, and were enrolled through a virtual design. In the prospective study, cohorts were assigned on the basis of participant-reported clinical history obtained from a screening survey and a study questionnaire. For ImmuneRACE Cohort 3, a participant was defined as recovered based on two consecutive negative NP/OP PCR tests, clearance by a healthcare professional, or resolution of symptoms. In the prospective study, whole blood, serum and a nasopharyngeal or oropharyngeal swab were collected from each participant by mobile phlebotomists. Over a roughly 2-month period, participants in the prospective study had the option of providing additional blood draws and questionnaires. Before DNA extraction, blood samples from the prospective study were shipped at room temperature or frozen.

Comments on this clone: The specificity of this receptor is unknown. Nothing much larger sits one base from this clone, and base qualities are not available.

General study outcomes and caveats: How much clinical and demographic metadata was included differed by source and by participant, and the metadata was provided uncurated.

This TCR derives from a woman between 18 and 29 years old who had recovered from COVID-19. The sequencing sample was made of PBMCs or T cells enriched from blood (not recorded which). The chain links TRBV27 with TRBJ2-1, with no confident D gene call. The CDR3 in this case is CASSLGSRNEQFF. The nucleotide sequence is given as TGTGCCAGCAGTTTAGGTTCGAGGAATGAGCAGTTCTTC.